These 28 T cell receptor beta chains share one sample of origin, sequenced in a study of technical replicates of blood from several donors. TCRdb's copy holds only in-frame clones and misses some; the assay was immunoSEQ multiplex PCR. The data hold tens of thousands of clones, with approximately 93% observed a single time. Sequencing used T cells isolated from PBMCs. These receptors were obtained from a human donor in good health.

CDR3 coding DNA: TGTGCCACCCGACGCGCAGCGGGGAGCAATCAGCCCCAGCATTTT. It translates to CATRRAAGSNQPQHF. J is TRBJ1-5 and V is TRBV2; D is ambiguous. The CDR3 contains 15 residues. Trimming left V 10 bases short and J 1 base short, with 17 bases between. Per the germline V gene, CDR1 is SNHLY and CDR2 is FYNNEI. The whole variable domain, filled in from reference TRBV2 and TRBJ1-5, reads EPEVTQTPSHQVTQMGQEVILRCVPISNHLYFYWYRQILGQKVEFLVSFYNNEISEKSEIFDDQFSVERPDGSNFTLKIRSTKLEDSAMYFCATRRAAGSNQPQHFGDGTRLSIL.

The chain couples TRBV30 to TRBJ2-7; D is unclear. CDR3 size: 13 residues. Germline values: CDR1 GTSNPN, CDR2 SVGIG (reference sequence). Trimming shortened V by 0 bases and J by 5 bases, and 11 bases separated the two germline ends. In nucleotides, the CDR3 is TGTGCCTGGAGTGTGGTCCTGAGCAACGAGCAGTACTTC. Protein sequence: CAWSVVLSNEQYF.

The chain has TRBV6-1 and TRBJ1-5, with no clear D. Germline V gene sequence: CDR1 MNHNS, CDR2 SASEGT. CDR3 size: 12 residues. V gave up 4 bases and J gave up 5 bases, with 6 bases separating them. The CDR3 reads CASSGRDQPQHF. Written as DNA, the CDR3 is TGTGCCAGCAGTGGACGGGATCAGCCCCAGCATTTT.

The CDR3 DNA is TGTGCCACCTCCCTACCAGGGACAGCGCGGGGCTACACCTTC. It encodes CATSLPGTARGYTF. The rearrangement links TRBV6-5 to TRBJ1-2; 7 bases align to TRBD1. The CDR3 totals 14 residues. After removal of 10 bases from V and 8 bases from J, the junction contained 16 bases not matched to a gene. Germline-derived CDR1 and CDR2 are MNHEY and SVGAGI.

The rearrangement uses TRBV28 and TRBJ2-5; possible D gene TRBD2, 6 bases. CDR1 and CDR2 (germline): MDHEN, SYDVKM. V was trimmed by 8 bases and J by 6 bases, leaving 13 bases between them. CDR3 length: 12 amino acids. The CDR3 sequence: CASCGLAKTQYF. The CDR3 region has the DNA TGTGCCAGCTGTGGGCTAGCGAAGACCCAGTACTTC.

The V and J genes are TRBV6-5 and TRBJ2-7; 8 bases map to TRBD1. Per the germline V gene, CDR1 is MNHEY and CDR2 is SVGAGI. The CDR3 is 15 amino acids. The junction had 8 bases not matched to a gene; V was cut back by 4 bases and J by 3 bases. The CDR3 sequence is CASSLLGQGIYEQYF. The CDR3 bases are TGTGCCAGCAGTTTACTAGGACAGGGAATCTACGAGCAGTACTTC.

V usage is TRBV28 and J usage is TRBJ1-1; D is perhaps TRBD1 (6 bases). The CDR3 consists of 15 residues. From germline, CDR1 is MDHEN and CDR2 SYDVKM. V dropped 7 bases and J dropped 3 bases, with 18 bases sitting between them. The CDR3 region has the DNA TGTGCCAGCAAAGGACAGCAGGCCACTGACACTGAAGCTTTCTTT. Its translation: CASKGQQATDTEAFF.

The V call is TRBV5-1, the J call TRBJ2-1; 11 nucleotides match TRBD2. From germline, CDR1 is SGHRS and CDR2 YFSETQ. The CDR3 covers 14 residues. Trimming cost V 5 bases and J 9 bases; bases outside gene matches: 7. CDR3 residues: CASRLTSGSTEQFF. As DNA, the CDR3 is TGCGCCAGCAGACTAACTAGCGGGAGTACTGAGCAGTTCTTC. Complete variable domain (other parts from reference TRBV5-1 and TRBJ2-1): KAGVTQTPRYLIKTRGQQVTLSCSPISGHRSVSWYQQTPGQGLQFLFEYFSETQRNKGNFPGRFSGRQFSNSRSEMNVSTLELGDSALYLCASRLTSGSTEQFFGPGTRLTVL.

The V and J genes are TRBV11-1 and TRBJ1-1, with D tentatively TRBD1 (6 bases). Germline values: CDR1 SGHAT, CDR2 FQDESV (reference sequence). V was pared by 1 base and J by 7 bases, with 16 bases between. The CDR3 consists of 15 residues. The CDR3 DNA reads as TGTGCCAGCAGCTTAGTGGCAGGGGCTGAAATTGAAGCTTTCTTT. Translated: CASSLVAGAEIEAFF.

J is TRBJ1-2 and V is TRBV27, with TRBD1 matching 8 bases. The CDR3 totals 14 residues. The junction had 10 bases not matched to a gene; V was cut back by 5 bases and J by 8 bases. Germline V gene sequence: CDR1 MNHEY, CDR2 SMNVEV (reference sequence). Written as DNA, the CDR3 is TGTGCCAGCAGTCCCGGACAGGGTTATTTGGGCTACACCTTC. Protein product: CASSPGQGYLGYTF.

The chain has TRBV19 and TRBJ2-7, with D perhaps TRBD1 (5 bases). The CDR3 runs to 14 residues. V shed 5 bases and J shed 3 bases, with 14 bases lying between them. CDR1 and CDR2 from the germline V gene are LNHDA and SQIVND (reference sequence). The DNA for the CDR3 is TGTGCCAGTAGTCCGGTCCTAGGGGACTACGAGCAGTACTTC. This sequence encodes CASSPVLGDYEQYF.

The chain recombines TRBV11-2 with TRBJ2-7, with 11 bases identical to TRBD1. The CDR3 covers 14 residues. The ends lost 5 bases at V and 6 bases at J; junction bases unmatched: 6. In germline, CDR1 is SGHAT, CDR2 FQNNGV. CDR3 nucleotide sequence: TGTGCCAGCAGCGAGGACAGGGGGCTCTGCGAGCAGTACTTC. Amino acids: CASSEDRGLCEQYF.

The gene calls are TRBV6-5 and TRBJ2-6, with a possible D match to TRBD2 (6 bases). The CDR3 contains 16 residues. The germline gives CDR1 MNHEY, CDR2 SVGAGI. Trimming took off 2 bases at V and 1 base at J, with 9 bases between the two ends. CDR3 in amino acids: CASSYAGFSGANVLTF. The CDR3 bases are TGTGCCAGCAGTTACGCGGGGTTTTCTGGGGCCAACGTCCTGACTTTC.

This rearrangement joins TRBV7-3 to TRBJ2-5; D is unclear. Trimming took 1 base from V and 1 from J, leaving 4 bases between them. The germline V gene encodes CDR1 SGHTA and CDR2 FQGTGA. The CDR3 is 13 residues long. CDR3 region: CASSLRVQETQYF. The CDR3 nucleotides read TGTGCCAGCAGCTTAAGAGTCCAAGAGACCCAGTACTTC.

V and J are TRBV6-5 and TRBJ1-3; D is possibly TRBD1 (5 bases). This CDR3 region has 15 residues. Trimming shortened V by 6 bases and J by 0 bases, and 12 bases separated the two germline ends. CDR1 is MNHEY and CDR2 is SVGAGI in the germline V gene. The CDR3 coding sequence is TGTGCCAGCAGCCGCGACAGTCGCTCTGGAAACACCATATATTTT. Protein sequence: CASSRDSRSGNTIYF.

V gene TRBV9 combines with J gene TRBJ2-5, with D possibly being TRBD1 (5 bases). Per the germline V gene, CDR1 is SGDLS and CDR2 is YYNGEE. This CDR3 has 13 residues. With 4 bases removed from V and 5 bases from J, the gap between germline ends came to 12 bases. The CDR3 bases are TGTGCCAGCAGCTACAGGTTAGGTGAGACCCAGTACTTC. It is translated as CASSYRLGETQYF.

This rearrangement joins TRBV4-2 to TRBJ2-7; D may be TRBD2 (5 bases). V lost 0 bases to trimming and J lost 2 bases, with 11 bases between them. Germline V lookup: CDR1 LGHNA, CDR2 YNFKEQ. CDR3 length: 15 amino acids. CDR3 in amino acids: CASSQERGLPYEQYF. Written as DNA, the CDR3 is TGTGCCAGCAGCCAAGAGCGCGGACTTCCCTACGAGCAGTACTTC.

The V gene is TRBV19, the J gene TRBJ1-2; TRBD1 is a possible D gene (6 bases). Germline-derived CDR1 and CDR2 are LNHDA and SQIVND (reference sequence). Trimming removed 1 base from V and 3 bases from J, with 9 bases in between. This CDR3 is built from 14 residues. Here the CDR3 reads CASSIAQGYYGYTF. The CDR3 DNA is TGTGCCAGTAGTATAGCCCAGGGGTACTATGGCTACACCTTC. Supplemented by reference TRBV19 and TRBJ1-2, the full variable domain reads DGGITQSPKYLFRKEGQNVTLSCEQNLNHDAMYWYRQDPGQGLRLIYYSQIVNDFQKGDIAEGYSVSREKKESFPLTVTSAQKNPTAFYLCASSIAQGYYGYTFGSGTRLTVV.

This rearrangement joins TRBV11-3 to TRBJ2-1; no definite D call. V lost 1 base and J lost 3, with 16 bases in between. The germline V gene encodes CDR1 SGHNT and CDR2 YENEEA. The CDR3 spans 17 residues. This CDR3 reads CASSLASSAPIYNEQFF. The DNA for the CDR3 is TGTGCCAGCAGCTTAGCTTCCAGCGCTCCGATCTACAATGAGCAGTTCTTC. The full variable domain, with the rest looked up from reference TRBV11-3 and TRBJ2-1, is EAGVVQSPRYKIIEKKQPVAFWCNPISGHNTLYWYLQNLGQGPELLIRYENEEAVDDSQLPKDRFSAERLKGVDSTLKIQPAELGDSAVYLCASSLASSAPIYNEQFFGPGTRLTVL.

The rearrangement links TRBV10-2 to TRBJ2-7; D not certain. Germline CDR1 WSHSY, CDR2 SAAADI. V lost 7 bases, J lost 2 bases, and 9 bases lay in between. The length of the CDR3 is 12 residues. The CDR3 region is CASKYRTYEQYF. As DNA, the CDR3 is TGCGCCAGCAAGTACAGAACCTACGAGCAGTACTTC.

V gene TRBV4-1 combines with J gene TRBJ2-7; 7 bases map to TRBD1. This CDR3 comprises 14 residues. With V trimmed by 4 bases and J by 3 bases, 6 bases remained unmatched. Looked up from germline, CDR1 is MGHRA and CDR2 is YSYEKL. CDR3 nucleotides: TGCGCCAGCAGCCGCGACAGGGAGAACTACGAGCAGTACTTC. It codes for CASSRDRENYEQYF.

The rearrangement uses TRBV4-1 and TRBJ2-3; TRBD2 matches 12 bases. The J segment lost 9 bases and the V segment lost 3 bases, leaving 13 bases of the junction unmatched. This CDR3 spans 17 amino acids. Germline lookup yields CDR1 MGHRA and CDR2 YSYEKL. CDR3 sequence reads: CASSHSPGLAGEGTQYF. In DNA form, the CDR3 reads TGCGCCAGCAGCCATAGCCCGGGACTAGCGGGTGAAGGCACGCAGTATTTT.

V and J are TRBV7-6 and TRBJ1-1; D unresolved. Germline V lookup: CDR1 SGHVS, CDR2 FNYEAQ. The CDR3 totals 12 residues. Trimming took off 1 base at V and 12 bases at J, with 12 bases between the two ends. The CDR3, as DNA: TGTGCCAGCAGCTTAGAGCCAGGTCGAACTTTCTTT. Translating gives CASSLEPGRTFF.

The chain recombines TRBV27 with TRBJ2-7, with 9 bases that match TRBD1. Losses at the gene ends were 5 bases for V and 6 bases for J; bases not matched to a gene: 14. CDR1 MNHEY and CDR2 SMNVEV come from the germline V gene (reference sequence). This CDR3 region has 16 residues. DNA of the CDR3: TGTGCCAGCAGTACCCCCGGGACAGGGCCTCCAGTCGAGCAGTACTTC. Its translation is CASSTPGTGPPVEQYF.

The CDR3 loop reads CASSPPATGNTIYF. Here the CDR3 DNA reads TGTGCCAGCTCACCACCGGCAACTGGAAACACCATATATTTT. The gene calls are TRBV18 and TRBJ1-3; no reliable D call. Germline V CDR1 and CDR2: KGHSH, LQKENI. V was shortened by 0 bases and J by 2 bases, with 5 bases between the two germline ends. The CDR3 is 14 residues long.

V gene TRBV13 combines with J gene TRBJ2-1, with D tentatively TRBD1 (6 bases). The CDR3 covers 14 residues. Trimming took 5 bases from V and 3 from J, leaving 11 bases between them. Germline V gene data show CDR1 as PRHDT and CDR2 as FYEKMQ (reference sequence). The CDR3 nucleotides are TGTGCCAGCAGCCAGATGACAGGCTACAATGAGCAGTTCTTC. Its protein product is CASSQMTGYNEQFF.

This clone was counted between two and nine times. This chain connects TRBV29-1 to TRBJ2-5; D is unclear. Germline CDR1 reads SQVTM; CDR2 reads ANQGSEA. Trimming stripped 4 bases from V and 3 bases from J, with 15 bases between. This CDR3 spans 14 amino acids. The CDR3 sequence is CSVVWIALEETQYF. The DNA of the CDR3 is TGCAGCGTTGTTTGGATAGCTTTAGAAGAGACCCAGTACTTC.

The chain uses TRBV19 and TRBJ1-4, with 10 bases lining up with TRBD1. After removal of 7 bases from V and 5 bases from J, the junction contained 10 bases not matched to a gene. The CDR3 loop spans 16 amino acids. Germline V gives CDR1 LNHDA, CDR2 SQIVND (reference sequence). CDR3 amino acids: CASTQNGGQGNEKLFF. The CDR3 DNA reads as TGTGCCAGTACCCAAAACGGGGGACAGGGGAATGAAAAACTGTTTTTT.